These T cell receptor beta chains were read from a single sample in a study of blood T cell repertoires in COVID-19. Profiled with immunoSEQ multiplex PCR; TCRdb holds only in-frame clones, not every one. The sample lists more than 95,000 clones, roughly 90% occurring once. Sequencing used peripheral blood. These receptors originate from a man aged 50 to 59 with acute or convalescent COVID-19. CDR3s include the opening cysteine and the closing phenylalanine or tryptophan. Fields, in order: J gene, V gene, D gene, clone size, CDR3 DNA, CDR3 protein. The D gene is left open where the match is weak. Some rows have no size entry. The others give once, few or many, or a class for an expanded clone.

TRBJ1-1	TRBV5-1	TRBD1	NA	TGCGCCAGCAACACGGGACAGGGCCTAGAATCGAACACTGAAGCTTTCTTT	CASNTGQGLESNTEAFF
TRBJ2-3	TRBV9	TRBD2	NA	TGTGCCAGCAGCCGAGAGACTAGCGGGAGGGCCGATCGGCTCAGCACAGATACACAGTATTTT	CASSRETSGRADRLSTDTQYF
TRBJ2-7	TRBV7-2	TRBD1	NA	TGTGCCAGCAGCTCCAACGGACAGACAGGGGACGAGCAGTACTTC	CASSSNGQTGDEQYF
TRBJ2-3	TRBV9	NA	NA	TGTGCCAGCAGCGTAGACGTCCAGGATACGCAGTATTTT	CASSVDVQDTQYF
TRBJ2-1	TRBV27	NA	once	TGTGCCAGCAGTCGGCTTGGCGGGTCATCTAATGAGCAGTTCTTC	CASSRLGGSSNEQFF
TRBJ1-2	TRBV2	NA	NA	TGTGCCAGCAGGGGTTCAGGGGCTTCAGTCGGCTACACCTTC	CASRGSGASVGYTF
TRBJ2-7	TRBV19	NA	NA	TGTGCCAGTAGTGGAGCGCTATCCCCCTACGAGCAGTACTTC	CASSGALSPYEQYF
TRBJ1-2	TRBV19	NA	NA	TGTGCCAGTAGTATGGCAGGGTCCGGCTATGGCTACACCTTC	CASSMAGSGYGYTF
TRBJ1-1	TRBV7-2	NA	NA	TGTGCCAGCAGCCTACGACAGCCCCCTCGCGTCGAAGCTTTCTTT	CASSLRQPPRVEAFF
TRBJ2-3	TRBV11-3	TRBD2	NA	TGTGCCAGCAGCCCCCCGGGACTAGCGGGATTATTGTATTTT	CASSPPGLAGLLYF
TRBJ2-1	TRBV15	TRBD2	NA	TGTGCCACTACCTTTCCGGGACTAGCGGGAGGGACGGGCAATGAGCAGTTCTTC	CATTFPGLAGGTGNEQFF
TRBJ2-1	TRBV18	TRBD2	NA	TGTGCCAGCTCACCATACGGACTAGCGGGTTTGGGGCATGAGCAGTTCTTC	CASSPYGLAGLGHEQFF
TRBJ2-5	TRBV5-6	NA	NA	TGTGCCAGCAGCTTCGAAAAGAGTGGGACCCAGTACTTC	CASSFEKSGTQYF
TRBJ2-4	TRBV4-1	NA	NA	TGCGCCAGCAGCCAAGTGCGAGGGAATGGCAAAAACATTCAGTACTTC	CASSQVRGNGKNIQYF
TRBJ1-1	TRBV7-9	NA	NA	TGTGCCAGCAGCCCCCTGGGGCGCGCTGAAGCTTTCTTT	CASSPLGRAEAFF
TRBJ1-5	TRBV29-1	TRBD1	NA	TGCAGCGTTTTAGAGGGACAGAGAAATCAGCCCCAGCATTTT	CSVLEGQRNQPQHF
TRBJ2-3	TRBV4-3	TRBD1	once	TGCGCCAGCAGCCAAGAAACAGGGGCGTTCACAGATACGCAGTATTTT	CASSQETGAFTDTQYF
TRBJ1-2	TRBV11-3	TRBD1	NA	TGTGCCAGCAGCTTACGGACAGGGATAAACTATGGCTACACCTTC	CASSLRTGINYGYTF
TRBJ2-7	TRBV6-1	NA	NA	TGTGCCAGCAGTGAAGGGGTTGGGGGGTCGAGCTCCTACGAGCAGTACTTC	CASSEGVGGSSSYEQYF
TRBJ1-3	TRBV12-2	NA	NA	TGTGCAAGTCGCCCTGACAGGGGGCGAGGTAGGCGCTCTGGAAACACCATATATTTT	CASRPDRGRGRRSGNTIYF
TRBJ2-5	TRBV15	NA	NA	TGTGCCACCAGCAGAGATCCGGGAGAGACCCAGTACTTC	CATSRDPGETQYF
TRBJ1-5	TRBV4-3	NA	once	TGCGCCAGCAGCCAAGATTACCCAGGGTGGTATCAGCCCCAGCATTTT	CASSQDYPGWYQPQHF
TRBJ2-5	TRBV7-9	NA	NA	TGTGCCAGCAGCTTTCAACAGAACTTAAAAGAGACCCAGTACTTC	CASSFQQNLKETQYF
TRBJ1-5	TRBV12-5	TRBD1	NA	TGTGCTAGTGGTTTGGTACTTGGAGGGGGCAGGAGCAATCAGCCCCAGCATTTT	CASGLVLGGGRSNQPQHF